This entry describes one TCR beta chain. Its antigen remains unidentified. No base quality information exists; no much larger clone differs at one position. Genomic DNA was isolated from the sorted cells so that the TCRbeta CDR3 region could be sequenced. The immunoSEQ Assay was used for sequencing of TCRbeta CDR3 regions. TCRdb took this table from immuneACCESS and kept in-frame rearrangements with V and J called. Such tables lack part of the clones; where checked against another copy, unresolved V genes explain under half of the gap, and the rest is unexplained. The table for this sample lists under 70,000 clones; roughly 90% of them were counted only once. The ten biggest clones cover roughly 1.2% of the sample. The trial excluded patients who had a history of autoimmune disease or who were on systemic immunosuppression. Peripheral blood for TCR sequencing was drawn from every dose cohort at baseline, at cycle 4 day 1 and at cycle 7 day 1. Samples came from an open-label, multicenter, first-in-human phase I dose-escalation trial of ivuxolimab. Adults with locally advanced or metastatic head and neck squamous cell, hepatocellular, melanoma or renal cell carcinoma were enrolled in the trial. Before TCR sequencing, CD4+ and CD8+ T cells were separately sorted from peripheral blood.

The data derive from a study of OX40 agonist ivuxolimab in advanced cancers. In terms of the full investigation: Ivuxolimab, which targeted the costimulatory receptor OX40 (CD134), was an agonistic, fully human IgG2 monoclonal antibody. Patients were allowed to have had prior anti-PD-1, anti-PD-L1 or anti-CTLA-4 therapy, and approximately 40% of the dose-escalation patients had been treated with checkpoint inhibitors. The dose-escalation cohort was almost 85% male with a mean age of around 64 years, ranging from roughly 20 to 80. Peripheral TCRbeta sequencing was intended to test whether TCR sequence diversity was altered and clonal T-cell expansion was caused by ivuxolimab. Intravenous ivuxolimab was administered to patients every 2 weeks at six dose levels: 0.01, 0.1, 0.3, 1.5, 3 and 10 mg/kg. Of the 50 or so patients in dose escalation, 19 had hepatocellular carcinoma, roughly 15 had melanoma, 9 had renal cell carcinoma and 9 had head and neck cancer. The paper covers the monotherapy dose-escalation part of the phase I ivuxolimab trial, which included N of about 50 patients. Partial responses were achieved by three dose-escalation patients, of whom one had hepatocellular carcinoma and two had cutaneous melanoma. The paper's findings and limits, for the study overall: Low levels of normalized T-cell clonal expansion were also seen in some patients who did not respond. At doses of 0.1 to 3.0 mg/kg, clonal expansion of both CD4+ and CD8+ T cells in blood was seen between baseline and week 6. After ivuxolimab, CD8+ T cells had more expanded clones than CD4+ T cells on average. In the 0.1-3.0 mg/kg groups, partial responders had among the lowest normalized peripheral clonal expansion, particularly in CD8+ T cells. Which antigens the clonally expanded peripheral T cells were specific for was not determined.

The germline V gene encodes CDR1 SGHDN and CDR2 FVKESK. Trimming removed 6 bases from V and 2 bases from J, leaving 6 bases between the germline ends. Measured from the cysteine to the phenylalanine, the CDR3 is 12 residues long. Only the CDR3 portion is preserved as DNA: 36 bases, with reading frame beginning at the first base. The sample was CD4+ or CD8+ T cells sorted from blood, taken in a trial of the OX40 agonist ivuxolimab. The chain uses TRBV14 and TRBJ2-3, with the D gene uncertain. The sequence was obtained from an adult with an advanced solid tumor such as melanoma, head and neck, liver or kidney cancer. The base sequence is TGTGCCAGCAGTTACAACACAGATACGCAGTATTTT. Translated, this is CASSYNTDTQYF.